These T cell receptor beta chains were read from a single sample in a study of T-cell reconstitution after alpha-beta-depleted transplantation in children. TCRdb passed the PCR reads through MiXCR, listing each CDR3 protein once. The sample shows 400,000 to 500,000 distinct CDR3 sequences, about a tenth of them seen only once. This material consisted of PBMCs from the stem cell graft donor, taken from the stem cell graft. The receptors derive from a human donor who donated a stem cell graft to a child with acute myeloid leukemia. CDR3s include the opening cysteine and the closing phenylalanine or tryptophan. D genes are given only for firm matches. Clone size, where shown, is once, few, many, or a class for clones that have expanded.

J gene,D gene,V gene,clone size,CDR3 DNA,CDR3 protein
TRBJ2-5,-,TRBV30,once,TGTGCCTGGAGTGTGGAACTAAACCAAGAGACCCAGTACTTC,CAWSVELNQETQYF
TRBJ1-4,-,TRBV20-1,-,TGCAGTGCCCCCAGTGGGGGCGGGAATGAAAAACTGTTTTTT,CSAPSGGGNEKLFF
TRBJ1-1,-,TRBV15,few,TGTGCCACCAGCAGAGTAGGGCCGGATGAAGCTTTCTTT,CATSRVGPDEAFF
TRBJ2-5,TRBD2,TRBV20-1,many,TGCAGTGCTAGAGGACTAGCGGGAGAGGAGAGACGCCAAATCGGACCACAAGAGACCCAGTACTTC,CSARGLAGEERRQIGPQETQYF
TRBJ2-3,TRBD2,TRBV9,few,TGTGCCAGCAGCGTAAGCGGGAACCAGGGAGATACGCAGTATTTT,CASSVSGNQGDTQYF
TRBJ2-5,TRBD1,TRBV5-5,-,TGTGCCAGCAGCTTGGAGGCACAGGGGACCTGGGAGACCCAGTACTTC,CASSLEAQGTWETQYF
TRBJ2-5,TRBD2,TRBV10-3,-,TGTGCCACGATTGGGACTAACCAAGAGACCCAGTACTTC,CATIGTNQETQYF
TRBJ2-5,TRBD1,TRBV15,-,TGTGCCACCAGCAGGGGTGGGACAGGGCCCCAAGAGACCCAGTACTTC,CATSRGGTGPQETQYF
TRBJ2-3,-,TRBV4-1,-,TGCGCCAGCAGCCTCGACCGTTTGGACACAGATACGCAGTATTTT,CASSLDRLDTDTQYF
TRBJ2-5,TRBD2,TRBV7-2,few,TGTGCCAGCAGCTTAAGGAGCGGGAGTGGCCAAGAGACCCAGTACTTC,CASSLRSGSGQETQYF
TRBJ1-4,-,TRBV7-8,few,TGTGCCAGCAGCCGCGCGGGGGTGCCAACTAATGAAAAACTGTTTTTT,CASSRAGVPTNEKLFF
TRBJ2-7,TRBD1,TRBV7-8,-,TGTGCCAGCAGCTTCCAGGGGGCTTACGAGCAGTACTTC,CASSFQGAYEQYF
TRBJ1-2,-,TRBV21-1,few,TGTGCCAGCAGCAAAGCGGAGGAGAGCTCCCGTGGTCCAGGGCGCAGTGGCTATGGCTACACCTTC,CASSKAEESSRGPGRSGYGYTF
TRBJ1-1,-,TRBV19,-,TGTGCCAGCCGAGGGGAGATCACTGAAGCTTTCTTT,CASRGEITEAFF
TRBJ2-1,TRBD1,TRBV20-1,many,TGCAGTGCCCACAGGGGTAATGAGCAGTTCTTC,CSAHRGNEQFF
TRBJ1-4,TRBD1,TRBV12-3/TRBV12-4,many,TGTGCCAGCAGCTCCGCAGGGGGCCAGGAAAAACTGTTTTTT,CASSSAGGQEKLFF
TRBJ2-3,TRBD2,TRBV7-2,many,TGTGCCAGCAGCTTACTGGCTAGCGGGAACCCAGATACGCAGTATTTT,CASSLLASGNPDTQYF
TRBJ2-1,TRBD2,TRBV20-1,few,TGCAGTGCTAGCGGGACTAGCGGGAGCCCATACAATGAGCAGTTCTTC,CSASGTSGSPYNEQFF
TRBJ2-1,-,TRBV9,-,TGTGCCAGCAGCGTAGAGGGGACACCTGGGGATGAGCAGTTCTTC,CASSVEGTPGDEQFF
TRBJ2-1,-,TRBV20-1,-,TGCAGTGCTGAACAGAGTTCCTACAATGAGCAGTTCTTC,CSAEQSSYNEQFF
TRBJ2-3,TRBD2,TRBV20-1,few,TGCTGTGCTAGAGGAGGGCCTAGCGGGGGGGCTGTAGATACGCAGTATTTT,CCARGGPSGGAVDTQYF
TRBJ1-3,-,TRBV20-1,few,TGCAGTGCTAGGGCCACAGGGAGAGGAAACACCATATATTTT,CSARATGRGNTIYF
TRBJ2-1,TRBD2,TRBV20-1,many,TGCAGTGCTTTATGGACTAGCGGGAACAATGAGCAGTTCTTC,CSALWTSGNNEQFF
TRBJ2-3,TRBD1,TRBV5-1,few,TGCGCCAGCAGCTTGGCTTCCCGGACAGGGGGCACAGATACGCAGTATTTT,CASSLASRTGGTDTQYF
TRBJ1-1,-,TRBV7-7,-,TGTGCTAGCGCCCAATGGGGGGACACTGAAGCTTTCTTT,CASAQWGDTEAFF
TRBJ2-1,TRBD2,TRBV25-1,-,TGTGCCAGCAGTAACGGACAGGCCAGCGGGAGGTTTAGAATCTATGAGCAGTTCTTC,CASSNGQASGRFRIYEQFF
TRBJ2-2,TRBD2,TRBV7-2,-,TGTGCCAGCAGCCGGACTAGCGGCCTCACCGGGGAGCTGTTTTTT,CASSRTSGLTGELFF
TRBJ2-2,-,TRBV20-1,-,TGCAGTGCTAGGAACGGGGCAACTACCGGGGAGCTGTTTTTT,CSARNGATTGELFF
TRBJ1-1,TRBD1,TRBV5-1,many,TGCGCCAGCAGCTTTACAGGGGGCGTAAGGGTCGACACTGAAGCTTTCTTT,CASSFTGGVRVDTEAFF
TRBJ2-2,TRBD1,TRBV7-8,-,TGTGCCAGCAGCCCCGAATCCACAGGGGGGAACACCGGGGAGCTGTTTTTT,CASSPESTGGNTGELFF
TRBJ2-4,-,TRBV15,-,TGTGCCACCAGCAGTGGGGGGGGCAGGCAAAACATTCAGTACTTC,CATSSGGGRQNIQYF
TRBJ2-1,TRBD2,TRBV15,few,TGTGCCACCAGCAGAGACCTAGCGGGAGCCAATGAGCAGTTCTTC,CATSRDLAGANEQFF
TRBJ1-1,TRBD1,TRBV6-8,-,TGTGCCAGCAGTAGACCCGGGACAGGAATAGTCCTCGCTGAAGCTTTCTTT,CASSRPGTGIVLAEAFF
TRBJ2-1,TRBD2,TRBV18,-,TGTGCCAGCTCACCACGGGATAGCGGGGGCGCATTTGGAGAGTTCTTC,CASSPRDSGGAFGEFF
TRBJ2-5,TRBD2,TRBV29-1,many,TGCAGCGTGGCTAGCGGTAAAGAGACCCAGTACTTC,CSVASGKETQYF
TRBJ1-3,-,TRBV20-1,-,TGCAGTGCCGTAGTCCGCTCTGGAAACACCATATATTTT,CSAVVRSGNTIYF
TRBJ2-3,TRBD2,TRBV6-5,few,TGTGCCAGCAGTTCGGGCGGGGGGCCCACAGATACGCAGTATTTT,CASSSGGGPTDTQYF
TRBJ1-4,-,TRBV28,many,TGTGCCAGCACAACAAGGAGGGTCGGTGAAAAACTGTTTTTT,CASTTRRVGEKLFF
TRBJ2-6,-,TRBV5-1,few,TGCGCCAGCAGCTTTGACAACTCTGGGGCCAACGTCCTGACTTTC,CASSFDNSGANVLTF
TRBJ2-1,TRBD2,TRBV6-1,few,TGTGCCAGCAGTCAGAGCGGGAGCTCCTACAATGAGCAGTTCTTC,CASSQSGSSYNEQFF
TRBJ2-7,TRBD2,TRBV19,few,TGTGCCAGTAGCCCGGGAGGGTTGGAGTACGAGCAGTACTTC,CASSPGGLEYEQYF
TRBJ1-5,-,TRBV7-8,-,TGTGCCAGCAGCTTAGGATCGGGTGGCCAGCCCCAGCATTTT,CASSLGSGGQPQHF
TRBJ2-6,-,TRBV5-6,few,TGTGCCAGCAGCCCGAGGGGCAGGGCGGGATTTGGGGCCAACGTCCTGACTTTC,CASSPRGRAGFGANVLTF